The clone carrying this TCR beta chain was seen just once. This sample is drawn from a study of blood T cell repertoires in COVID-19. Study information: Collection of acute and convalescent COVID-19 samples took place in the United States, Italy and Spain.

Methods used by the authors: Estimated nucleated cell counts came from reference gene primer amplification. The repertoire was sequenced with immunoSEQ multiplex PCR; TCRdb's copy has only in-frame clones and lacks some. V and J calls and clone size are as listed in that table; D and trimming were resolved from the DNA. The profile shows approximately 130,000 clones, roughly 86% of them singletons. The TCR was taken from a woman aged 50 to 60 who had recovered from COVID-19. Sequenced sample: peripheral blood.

The CDR3 sequence is CASSGAGGNTIYF. CDR3 nucleotide sequence: TGTGCCAGCAGCGGTGCGGGAGGGAACACCATATATTTT. V gene TRBV7-2 combines with J gene TRBJ1-3, with D hard to call. The V end was cut by 5 bases, the J end by 7 bases, with 12 bases between. Germline loops: CDR1 SGHTA, CDR2 FQGNSA. CDR3 length: 13 residues.